This T cell receptor (beta chain) was sequenced in a study of T cell responses to AZD1222 COVID-19 vaccine. The method was immunoSEQ multiplex PCR; TCRdb's version includes in-frame clones alone and lacks a portion of them. This table holds some 160,000 clones, roughly 93% found once. With 6 bases removed from V and 6 bases from J, the gap between germline ends came to 5 bases. The CDR3 runs to 11 residues. Germline values: CDR1 MDHEN, CDR2 SYDVKM. Specimen: peripheral blood, collected 28 days after the second AZD1222 dose. The sequence was obtained from an adult who received the AZD1222 COVID-19 vaccine. The chain has TRBV28 and TRBJ1-4, with unresolved D. The CDR3 region is CASRQDEKLFF. The CDR3, as DNA: TGTGCCAGCAGGCAAGATGAAAAACTGTTTTTT.